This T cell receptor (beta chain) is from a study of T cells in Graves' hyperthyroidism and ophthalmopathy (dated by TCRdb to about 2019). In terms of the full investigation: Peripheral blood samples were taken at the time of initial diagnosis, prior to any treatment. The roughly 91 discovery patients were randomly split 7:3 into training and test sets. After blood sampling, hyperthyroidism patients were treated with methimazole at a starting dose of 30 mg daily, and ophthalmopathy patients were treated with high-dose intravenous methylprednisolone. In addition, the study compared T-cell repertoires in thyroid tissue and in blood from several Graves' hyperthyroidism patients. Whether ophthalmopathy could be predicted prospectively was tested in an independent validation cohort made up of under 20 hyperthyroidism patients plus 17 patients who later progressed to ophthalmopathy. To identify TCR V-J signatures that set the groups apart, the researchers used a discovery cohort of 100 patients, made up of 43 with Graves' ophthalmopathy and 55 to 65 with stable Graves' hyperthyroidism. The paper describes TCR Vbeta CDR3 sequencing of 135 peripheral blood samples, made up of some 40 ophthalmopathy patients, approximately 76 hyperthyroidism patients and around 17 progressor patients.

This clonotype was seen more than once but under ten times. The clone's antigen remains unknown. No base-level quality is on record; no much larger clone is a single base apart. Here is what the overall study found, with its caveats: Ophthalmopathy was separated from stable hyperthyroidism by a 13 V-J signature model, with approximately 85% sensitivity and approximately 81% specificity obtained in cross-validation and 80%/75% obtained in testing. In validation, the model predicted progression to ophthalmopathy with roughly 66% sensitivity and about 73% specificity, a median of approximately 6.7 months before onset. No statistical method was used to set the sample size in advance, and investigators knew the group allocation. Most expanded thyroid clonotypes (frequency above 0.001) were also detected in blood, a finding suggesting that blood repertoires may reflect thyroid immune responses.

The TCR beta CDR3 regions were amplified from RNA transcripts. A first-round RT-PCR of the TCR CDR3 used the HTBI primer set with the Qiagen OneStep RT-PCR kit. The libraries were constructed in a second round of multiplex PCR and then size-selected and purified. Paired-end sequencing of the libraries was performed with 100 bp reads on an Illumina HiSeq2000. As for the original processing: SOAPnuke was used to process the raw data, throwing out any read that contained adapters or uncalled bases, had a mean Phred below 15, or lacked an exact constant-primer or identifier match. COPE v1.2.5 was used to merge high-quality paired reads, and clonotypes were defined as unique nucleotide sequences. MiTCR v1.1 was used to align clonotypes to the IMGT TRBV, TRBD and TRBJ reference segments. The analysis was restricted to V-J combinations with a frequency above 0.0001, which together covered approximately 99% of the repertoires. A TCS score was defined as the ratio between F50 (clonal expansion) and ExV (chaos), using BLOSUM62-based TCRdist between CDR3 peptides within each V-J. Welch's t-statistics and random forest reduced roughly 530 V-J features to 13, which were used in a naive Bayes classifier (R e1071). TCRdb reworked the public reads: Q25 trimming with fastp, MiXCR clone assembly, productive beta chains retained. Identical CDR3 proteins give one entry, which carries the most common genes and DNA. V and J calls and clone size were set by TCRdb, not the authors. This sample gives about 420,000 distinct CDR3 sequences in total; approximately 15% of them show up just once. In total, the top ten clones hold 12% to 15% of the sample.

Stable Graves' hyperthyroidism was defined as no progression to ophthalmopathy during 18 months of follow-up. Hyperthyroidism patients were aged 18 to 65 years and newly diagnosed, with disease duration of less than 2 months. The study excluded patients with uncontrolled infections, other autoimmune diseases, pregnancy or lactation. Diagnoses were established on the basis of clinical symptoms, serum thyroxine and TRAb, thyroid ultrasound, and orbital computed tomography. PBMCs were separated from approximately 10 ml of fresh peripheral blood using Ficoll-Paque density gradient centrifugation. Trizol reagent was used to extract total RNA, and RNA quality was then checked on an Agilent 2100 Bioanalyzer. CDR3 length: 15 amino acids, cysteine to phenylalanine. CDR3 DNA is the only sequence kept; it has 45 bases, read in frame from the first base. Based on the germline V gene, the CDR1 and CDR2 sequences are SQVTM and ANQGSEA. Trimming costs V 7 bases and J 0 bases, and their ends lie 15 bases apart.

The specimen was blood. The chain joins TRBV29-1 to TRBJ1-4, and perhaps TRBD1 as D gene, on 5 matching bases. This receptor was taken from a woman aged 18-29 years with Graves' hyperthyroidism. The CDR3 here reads CSAARAGATNEKLFF. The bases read TGCAGCGCCGCCAGGGCAGGAGCAACTAATGAAAAACTGTTTTTT.